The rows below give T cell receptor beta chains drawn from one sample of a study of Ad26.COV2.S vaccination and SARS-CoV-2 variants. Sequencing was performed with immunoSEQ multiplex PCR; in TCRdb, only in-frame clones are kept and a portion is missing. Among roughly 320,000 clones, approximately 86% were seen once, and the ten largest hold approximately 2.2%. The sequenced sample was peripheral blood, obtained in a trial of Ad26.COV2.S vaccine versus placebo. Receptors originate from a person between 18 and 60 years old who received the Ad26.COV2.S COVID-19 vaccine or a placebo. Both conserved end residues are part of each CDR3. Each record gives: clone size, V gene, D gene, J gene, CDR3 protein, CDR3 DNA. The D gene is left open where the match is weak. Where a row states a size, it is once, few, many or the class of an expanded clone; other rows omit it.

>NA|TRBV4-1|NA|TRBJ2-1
CASSQVGTPANEQFF
TGCGCCAGCAGCCAAGTAGGGACACCGGCCAATGAGCAGTTCTTC
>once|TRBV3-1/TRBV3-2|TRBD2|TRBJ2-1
CASSQESGGHNEQFF
TGTGCCAGCAGCCAGGAAAGCGGGGGTCACAATGAGCAGTTCTTC
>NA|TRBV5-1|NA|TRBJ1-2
CASSRGRESLSNYGYTF
TGCGCCAGCAGCCGAGGGAGGGAGTCCCTTTCTAACTATGGCTACACCTTC
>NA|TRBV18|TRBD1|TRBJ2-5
CASAARGQGYGETQYF
TGTGCCAGCGCGGCAAGAGGACAGGGGTATGGAGAGACCCAGTACTTC
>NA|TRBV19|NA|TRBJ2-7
CASSQAISSYEQYF
TGTGCCAGTAGTCAGGCAATCTCCTCCTACGAGCAGTACTTC
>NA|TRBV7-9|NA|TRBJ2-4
CASSPSSKNIQYF
TGTGCCAGCAGCCCTAGCTCCAAAAACATTCAGTACTTC
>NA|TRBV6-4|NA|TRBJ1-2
CASSDSAGSGYTF
TGTGCCAGCAGTGACTCGGCAGGGTCTGGCTACACCTTC
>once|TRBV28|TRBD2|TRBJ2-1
CASRTNLAGGPHNEQFF
TGTGCCAGCAGGACTAACCTAGCGGGGGGGCCCCACAATGAGCAGTTCTTC
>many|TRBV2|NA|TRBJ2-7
CASSLGVSYEQYF
TGTGCCAGCTCCCTCGGGGTGTCCTACGAGCAGTACTTC
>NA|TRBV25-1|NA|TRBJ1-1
CASSPGSTEAFF
TGTGCCAGCTCGCCAGGGAGCACTGAAGCTTTCTTT
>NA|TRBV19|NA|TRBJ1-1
CASSILGGSTEAFF
TGTGCCAGTAGTATATTGGGGGGGAGCACTGAAGCTTTCTTT
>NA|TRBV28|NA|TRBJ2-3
CASSTTTDTQYF
TGTGCCAGCAGTACCACAACAGATACGCAGTATTTT
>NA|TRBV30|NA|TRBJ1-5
CAWSREAQPQHF
TGTGCCTGGAGTCGTGAAGCTCAGCCCCAGCATTTT
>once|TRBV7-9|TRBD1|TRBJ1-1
CASSPGTGGFTEAFF
TGTGCCAGCAGCCCAGGCACAGGGGGCTTCACTGAAGCTTTCTTT
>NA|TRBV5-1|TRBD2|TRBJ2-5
CASSSAGGDETQYF
TGCGCCAGCAGCTCGGCGGGAGGTGATGAGACCCAGTACTTC
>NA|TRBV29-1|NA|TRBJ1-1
CSVATEMNTEAFF
TGCAGCGTCGCGACAGAGATGAACACTGAAGCTTTCTTT
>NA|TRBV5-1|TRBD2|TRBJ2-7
CASSLEPSGTTYEQYF
TGCGCCAGCAGCTTGGAGCCTAGCGGAACCACCTACGAGCAGTACTTC
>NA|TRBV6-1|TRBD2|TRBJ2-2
CASSDGTGGGGELFF
TGTGCCAGCAGTGACGGGACGGGGGGAGGTGGGGAGCTGTTTTTT
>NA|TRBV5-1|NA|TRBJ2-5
CASSLGQSREAQYF
TGCGCCAGCAGCTTGGGACAGTCAAGAGAGGCCCAGTACTTC
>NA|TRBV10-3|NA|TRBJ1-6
CAIRDNRESSPLHF
TGTGCCATCAGGGATAACAGGGAGAGTTCACCCCTCCACTTT
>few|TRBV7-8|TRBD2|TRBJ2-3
CASSLVTSGGASGRRDTQYF
TGTGCCAGCAGCTTAGTAACGAGCGGGGGGGCGTCAGGAAGAAGAGATACGCAGTATTTT
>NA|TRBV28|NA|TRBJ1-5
CASRGANQPQHF
TGTGCCAGCAGAGGCGCCAATCAGCCCCAGCATTTT
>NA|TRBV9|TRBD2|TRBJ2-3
CASSVEGGGNADTQYF
TGTGCCAGCAGCGTAGAGGGCGGGGGAAACGCAGATACGCAGTATTTT
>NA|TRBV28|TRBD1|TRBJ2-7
CASSLWGTASSYEQYF
TGTGCCAGCAGTTTATGGGGGACAGCCAGCTCCTACGAGCAGTACTTC
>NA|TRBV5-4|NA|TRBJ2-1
CASSFGEDNEQFF
TGTGCCAGCAGCTTTGGGGAGGACAATGAGCAGTTCTTC
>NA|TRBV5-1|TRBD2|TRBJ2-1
CASSLYWDGLAGGNEQFF
TGCGCCAGCAGCTTATATTGGGATGGACTAGCGGGGGGCAATGAGCAGTTCTTC
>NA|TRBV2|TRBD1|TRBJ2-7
CASSRGQVSYEQYF
TGTGCCAGCAGCCGGGGACAGGTATCCTACGAGCAGTACTTC
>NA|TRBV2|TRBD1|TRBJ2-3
CASSDRDPRGTDTQYF
TGTGCCAGCAGCGACAGGGACCCCCGAGGCACAGATACGCAGTATTTT
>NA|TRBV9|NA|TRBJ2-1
CASSAGISSYNEQFF
TGTGCCAGCAGCGCGGGGATTAGCTCCTACAATGAGCAGTTCTTC
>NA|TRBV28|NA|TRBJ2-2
CASSLSHRTRGNTGELFF
TGTGCCAGCAGTTTATCGCATCGTACCCGGGGGAACACCGGGGAGCTGTTTTTT
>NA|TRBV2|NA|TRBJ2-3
CASSEEAGRPPDTQYF
TGTGCCAGCAGTGAAGAGGCGGGGAGGCCCCCAGATACGCAGTATTTT
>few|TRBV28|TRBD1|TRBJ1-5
CASRAWDRGAQPQHF
TGTGCCAGCAGAGCTTGGGACAGAGGGGCCCAGCCCCAGCATTTT
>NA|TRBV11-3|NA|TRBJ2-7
CASSLWQRPPYEQYF
TGTGCCAGCAGCTTATGGCAGAGACCCCCCTACGAGCAGTACTTC
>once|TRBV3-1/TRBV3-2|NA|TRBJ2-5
CASSQSSGPSGMETQYF
TGTGCCAGCAGCCAAAGTTCGGGCCCAAGCGGTATGGAGACCCAGTACTTC
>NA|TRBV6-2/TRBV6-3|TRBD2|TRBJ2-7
CASSLPSGGIYEQYF
TGTGCCAGCAGTTTACCTAGCGGGGGGATCTACGAGCAGTACTTC
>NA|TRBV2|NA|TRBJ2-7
CASSYYSETSYEQYF
TGTGCCAGCAGTTATTACAGCGAAACCTCCTACGAGCAGTACTTC
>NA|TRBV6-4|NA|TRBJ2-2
CASKNSANTGELFF
TGTGCCAGCAAAAACAGTGCGAACACCGGGGAGCTGTTTTTT
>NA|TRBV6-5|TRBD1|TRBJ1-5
CASSGTGNSNQPQHF
TGTGCCAGCAGCGGGACAGGGAATAGCAATCAGCCCCAGCATTTT
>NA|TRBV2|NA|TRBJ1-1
CASSEDGPMNTEAFF
TGTGCCAGCAGTGAGGACGGACCTATGAACACTGAAGCTTTCTTT
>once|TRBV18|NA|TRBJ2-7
CASSPATPYEQYF
TGTGCCAGCTCACCCGCCACACCCTACGAGCAGTACTTC
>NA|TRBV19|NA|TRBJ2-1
CASSSRGGDEQFF
TGTGCCAGTAGTAGCCGGGGCGGGGATGAGCAGTTCTTC
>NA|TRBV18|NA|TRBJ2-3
CASSPTEATDTQYF
TGTGCCAGCTCACCAACAGAAGCCACAGATACGCAGTATTTT
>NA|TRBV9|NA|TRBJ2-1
CASSPIGAGLNEQFF
TGTGCCAGCAGCCCCATAGGGGCGGGTCTTAATGAGCAGTTCTTC
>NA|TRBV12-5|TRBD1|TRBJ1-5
CASGGTGFEPQHF
TGTGCTAGTGGCGGGACAGGGTTCGAGCCCCAGCATTTT
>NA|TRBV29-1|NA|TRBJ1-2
CSVEWGGNYGYTF
TGCAGCGTTGAATGGGGGGGAAACTATGGCTACACCTTC
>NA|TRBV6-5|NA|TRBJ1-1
CASSYSRQAQAFF
TGTGCCAGCAGTTACTCGAGGCAGGCCCAAGCTTTCTTT
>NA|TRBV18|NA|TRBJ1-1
CASSPPAGDTEAFF
TGTGCCAGCTCACCACCCGCCGGGGACACTGAAGCTTTCTTT
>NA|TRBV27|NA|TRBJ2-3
CASSARDWTDTQYF
TGTGCCAGCAGTGCCCGGGACTGGACAGATACGCAGTATTTT
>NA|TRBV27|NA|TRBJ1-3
CASSLRGSSGNTIYF
TGTGCCAGCAGTTTACGGGGTAGCTCTGGAAACACCATATATTTT
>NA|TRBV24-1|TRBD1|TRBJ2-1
CATSDPGTASYNEQFF
TGTGCCACCAGTGATCCCGGGACAGCCTCCTACAATGAGCAGTTCTTC
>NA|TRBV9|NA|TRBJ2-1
CASGGGVTYNEQFF
TGTGCCAGCGGTGGCGGGGTTACCTACAATGAGCAGTTCTTC
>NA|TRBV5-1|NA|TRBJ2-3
CASSLGGNREDTQYF
TGCGCCAGCAGCTTGGGCGGAAACCGCGAAGATACGCAGTATTTT
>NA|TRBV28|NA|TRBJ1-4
CASSRGVTRAEKLFF
TGTGCCAGCAGTAGGGGGGTCACTCGAGCTGAAAAACTGTTTTTT
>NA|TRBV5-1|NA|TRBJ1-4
CASSLDSQNEKLFF
TGCGCCAGCAGCCTGGACAGCCAAAATGAAAAACTGTTTTTT
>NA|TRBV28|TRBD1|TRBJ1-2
CASIRTGYGYTF
TGTGCCAGCATTCGGACAGGCTATGGCTACACCTTC